The 18 T cell receptor beta chains below were found in one sample sequenced in a study of blood T cell repertoires in COVID-19. TCRdb's table, derived via immunoSEQ multiplex PCR, lists solely in-frame clones and lacks some. Of under 250,000 clones in the sample, around nine tenths were seen once. The source material was peripheral blood. These receptor sequences come from a man between 45 and 60 years old with COVID-19, enrolled during active disease.

This clone was seen a few times. This sequence joins TRBV7-9 and TRBJ1-6; D is possibly TRBD1 (5 bases). The CDR3 is made up of 14 amino acids. V dropped 4 bases and J dropped 6 bases, with 10 bases sitting between them. CDR1 and CDR2 (germline): SEHNR, FQNEAQ (reference sequence). CDR3 in DNA: TGTGCCAGCAGCTCCGACAGCCTTAATTCACCCCTCCACTTT. Residues: CASSSDSLNSPLHF.

This chain joins TRBV28 and TRBJ1-2, with 11 bases fitting TRBD1. From germline, CDR1 is MDHEN and CDR2 SYDVKM. The length of the CDR3 is 16 residues. With V trimmed by 6 bases and J by 8 bases, 14 bases remained unmatched. The DNA for the CDR3 is TGTGCCAGCAGGGGATCCGGACAGGGGGCATATGAGGGCTACACCTTC. It codes for CASRGSGQGAYEGYTF.

This sequence joins TRBV15 and TRBJ2-3; TRBD2 is a possible D gene (6 bases). The CDR3 extends over 15 amino acids. Per germline, CDR1 LNHNV and CDR2 YYDKDF (reference sequence). The V and J ends lost 5 bases and 0 bases respectively, with 12 bases between them. The CDR3 sequence: CATSPGTSSTDTQYF. The CDR3 DNA reads as TGTGCCACCAGCCCGGGGACTTCTAGCACAGATACGCAGTATTTT.

The rearrangement joins TRBV2 to TRBJ1-5; D perhaps matches TRBD1 (5 bases). The CDR3 runs 13 residues. The V gene's germline CDR1 is SNHLY and CDR2 FYNNEI. V was trimmed by 6 bases and J by 4 bases, leaving 10 bases between them. The DNA of the CDR3 is TGTGCCAGCAGACAGGACCTTAATCAGCCCCAGCATTTT. This codes for CASRQDLNQPQHF.

Only a few counts were recorded for this clone. The chain employs TRBV28 and TRBJ1-5; D is perhaps TRBD1 (5 bases). Germline V gene lookup returns CDR1 MDHEN and CDR2 SYDVKM. The CDR3 is 16 amino acids. The V end lost 3 bases, the J end lost 6 bases, and 18 bases lay between the germline ends. The CDR3 coding sequence is TGTGCCAGCAGTTTGGGCTTCGTGGAGGGACGTCAGCCCCAGCATTTT. It specifies CASSLGFVEGRQPQHF.

This clone appeared once. The chain couples TRBV18 to TRBJ1-1, with 7 bases lining up with TRBD1. The junction had 11 bases not matched to a gene; V was cut back by 0 bases and J by 7 bases. Germline values: CDR1 KGHSH, CDR2 LQKENI. This CDR3 contains 16 residues. CDR3 coding DNA: TGTGCCAGCTCACCACCCTACAGGGGCGGGATCGGTGAAGCTTTCTTT. Its protein product is CASSPPYRGGIGEAFF.

The rearrangement links TRBV29-1 to TRBJ2-3; TRBD1 is a possible D gene (5 bases). V lost 3 bases and J 0 bases, leaving 10 bases between the germline ends. The CDR3 extends over 14 amino acids. CDR1 is SQVTM and CDR2 is ANQGSEA in the germline V gene. The CDR3 region is CSVEQTASTDTQYF. CDR3 in DNA: TGCAGCGTTGAGCAGACAGCTAGCACAGATACGCAGTATTTT.

The CDR3 DNA reads as TGCAGCGTTCAGTTTAGGGGCACCGGGGAGCTGTTTTTT. Encoded protein: CSVQFRGTGELFF. The chain has TRBV29-1 and TRBJ2-2; D possibly corresponds to TRBD1 (5 bases). The ends were cut back, 5 bases at V and 4 bases at J, with 11 bases in the middle. This CDR3 has 13 residues. CDR1 is SQVTM and CDR2 is ANQGSEA in the germline V gene.

The chain has TRBV6-2 or TRBV6-3 and TRBJ1-5, with 7 bases aligning to TRBD1. The CDR3 has 15 amino acids. Germline V gives CDR1 MNHEY, CDR2 SVGEGT. The J segment lost 9 bases and the V segment lost 6 bases, leaving 14 bases of the junction unmatched. For the CDR3, the DNA is TGTGCCAGCAGCCGGGGACAGCTAGACACACTGCCCCAGCATTTT. It specifies CASSRGQLDTLPQHF.

The V gene is TRBV28, the J gene TRBJ1-5, with D perhaps matching TRBD1 (5 bases). The germline V gene encodes CDR1 MDHEN and CDR2 SYDVKM. The CDR3 sequence is 17 residues long. V was cut by 0 bases and J by 6 bases, with 18 bases left in between. CDR3 sequence (DNA): TGTGCCAGCAGTTTATGGTCCGGGCAGGGAAGGGGTCAGCCCCAGCATTTT. Translating gives CASSLWSGQGRGQPQHF. Supplemented by reference TRBV28 and TRBJ1-5, the full variable domain reads DVKVTQSSRYLVKRTGEKVFLECVQDMDHENMFWYRQDPGLGLRLIYFSYDVKMKEKGDIPEGYSVSREKKERFSLILESASTNQTSMYLCASSLWSGQGRGQPQHFGDGTRLSIL.

The chain recombines TRBV6-1 with TRBJ1-5; D ambiguous. The CDR3 sequence is 14 residues long. Germline V gene sequence: CDR1 MNHNS, CDR2 SASEGT. V was cut by 2 bases and J by 6 bases, with 11 bases left in between. The CDR3 DNA follows: TGTGCCAGCAGTGAAATTGGAGACTCTCAGCCCCAGCATTTT. It translates to CASSEIGDSQPQHF.

J is TRBJ1-2 and V is TRBV3-1 (or the pseudogene TRBV3-2), with 7 bases aligning to TRBD1. J gave up 2 bases and V 4 bases, and 7 bases lay outside the gene matches. The germline gives CDR1 LGHDT, CDR2 YNNKEL (reference sequence). This CDR3 region has 15 residues. The CDR3 here is CASSLVQGTNYGYTF. CDR3 in DNA: TGTGCCAGCAGCCTAGTACAGGGGACGAACTATGGCTACACCTTC.

This sequence joins TRBV3-1 (or the pseudogene TRBV3-2) and TRBJ2-7; TRBD1 agrees at 9 bases. CDR3 length: 15 amino acids. Germline V gene sequence: CDR1 LGHDT, CDR2 YNNKEL (reference sequence). V lost 0 bases to trimming and J lost 6 bases; unmatched junction nucleotides: 6. CDR3 protein: CASSQERTGAFEQYF. CDR3 DNA: TGTGCCAGCAGCCAAGAGCGGACAGGGGCCTTCGAGCAGTACTTC.

V and J are TRBV30 and TRBJ1-1; D is unresolved. Germline V gene sequence: CDR1 GTSNPN, CDR2 SVGIG (reference sequence). V was pared by 3 bases and J by 1 base, with 9 bases between. CDR3 size: 13 residues. The CDR3 region has the DNA TGTGCCTGGAGCCTTCGAGGGAACACTGAAGCTTTCTTT. This codes for CAWSLRGNTEAFF.

The CDR3 DNA follows: TGCGCCAGCAGCCAAGACAGGAACACTGAAGCTTTCTTT. The encoded protein is CASSQDRNTEAFF. The rearrangement uses TRBV4-1 and TRBJ1-1, with D uncertain. CDR3 length: 13 residues. V was shortened by 0 bases and J by 1 base, with 3 bases between the two germline ends. Per germline, CDR1 MGHRA and CDR2 YSYEKL.

The chain couples TRBV6-1 to TRBJ2-5, with TRBD1 matching over 10 bases. The CDR3 extends over 16 amino acids. The germline gives CDR1 MNHNS, CDR2 SASEGT. V dropped 3 bases and J dropped 3; count of bases not matched to a gene: 7. CDR3 sequence (DNA): TGTGCCAGCAGTGACCTAGACAGGGGGCGAAAAGAGACCCAGTACTTC. Encoded protein: CASSDLDRGRKETQYF.

V is TRBV7-8 and J is TRBJ2-1; TRBD1 agrees at 7 bases. This CDR3 contains 15 residues. V was clipped by 5 bases and J by 5 bases; unmatched bases: 9. In germline, CDR1 is SGHVS, CDR2 FQNEAQ. The CDR3 DNA sequence: TGTGCCAGCAGCCCGGGACAGTTCTACGACAATGAGCAGTTCTTC. This sequence encodes CASSPGQFYDNEQFF.

A few counts support this clone. V gene TRBV6-1 combines with J gene TRBJ1-5, with D possibly being TRBD1 (5 bases). The germline gives CDR1 MNHNS, CDR2 SASEGT. The V end was cut by 3 bases, the J end by 3 bases, with 12 bases between. The CDR3 length is 15 residues. The CDR3 reads CASSEETELNQPQHF. In DNA, the CDR3 is TGTGCCAGCAGTGAGGAGACAGAACTCAATCAGCCCCAGCATTTT.